This T cell receptor (beta chain) was retrieved from a study of blood T cell repertoires in COVID-19. On the study more broadly: Samples of COVID-19 (acute and convalescent) were obtained from the United States, Italy and Spain.

The germline V gene has CDR1 MNHEY and CDR2 SVGAGI. The CDR3 spans 15 residues. V lost 6 bases and J 0 bases, leaving 12 bases between the germline ends. Clones were sequenced by immunoSEQ multiplex PCR, and TCRdb holds only the in-frame ones, with some missing. The sample holds approximately 140,000 clones, approximately 79% seen once. This sequence joins TRBV6-5 and TRBJ1-3; TRBD1 might be the D (6 bases). The TCR sequence derives from a man aged 55 to 70 with acute or convalescent COVID-19. Sequenced material: peripheral blood. CDR3 DNA sequence: TGTGCCAGCAGACCCGACAGGAACTCTGGAAACACCATATATTTT. Protein product: CASRPDRNSGNTIYF.